This T cell receptor (beta chain) was identified in a study of shared clonotypes between healthy human individuals (dated by TCRdb to 2020 to 2021). Study-level background: The cohort included three men and a couple of women between 18 and 49 years of age. For each donor, three plates each were used for CD4 naive and CD4 memory, two plates were used for CD8 naive, and one plate was used for CD8 memory. Blood TCR repertoires of about 5 healthy adults were deeply sequenced to estimate repertoire size and the extent of clonotype sharing between individuals. Libraries were prepared and TCR repertoires were sequenced by different laboratories using diverse techniques, in order to increase sequencing depth and limit assay-specific biases. Each donor's leukapheresis produced roughly between roughly 0.85 and 10 billion PBMCs.

The donors were healthy, HIV-negative adults who had no recently reported acute infections or vaccinations. Only Caucasian adults living in Nashville, Tennessee, USA were represented among the donors. CD4+ T cells were enriched by magnetic negative selection; naive cells were then positively selected on CD45RA, and the negative fraction formed the memory subset. Blood was collected by leukapheresis, and PBMCs were isolated by Ficoll-Histopaque density gradient centrifugation and then cryopreserved in liquid nitrogen vapor phase. Analytical flow cytometry was used to check the purity and quantity of each magnetically sorted T cell population. From each sorted fraction, genomic DNA was isolated and quantified by UV absorbance on a Nanodrop 2000c. After removal of 4 bases from V and 2 bases from J, the junction retains 9 bases not matched to a gene. Per the germline V gene, SGHRS is the CDR1 and YFSETQ is the CDR2. The CDR3 spans 16 residues, from the cysteine through the phenylalanine. Only the CDR3 DNA is retained, 48 bases long and in frame from the first base.

Turning to this clone: Its specific antigen is unknown. Base-call qualities are not available, and no considerably larger clone is one nucleotide away.

Using the deep immunoSEQ assay, TCR CDR3 regions were amplified from genomic DNA by multiplex PCR. Genomic DNA extracted from each cell subset was distributed evenly over all wells of several immunoSEQ 96-well plates, and each plate served as one replicate. For sorted subsets, approximately 0.2 ug of genomic DNA, equivalent to some 30,000 T cell genomes, went into each replicate PCR. Purified libraries were measured with a Qubit 3.0 fluorometer, size-checked on a Bioanalyzer 2100, and measured again with the KAPA Library Quantification kit. Every immunoSEQ 96-well plate was sequenced on a dedicated single-read 150-cycle Illumina NextSeq 550 flow cell. For the original study's pipeline: Because the immunoSEQ output included only junctional sequences and no quality scores, the filtering could not be the same as the filtering used for full-length reads. To assign V/J genes and CDR3, sequences were annotated using PyIR, a Python wrapper for IgBLAST v1.9, with IMGT germline references. Reads with weak V/J assignments (E-value above 1e-6), missing CDR3, stop codons, out-of-frame junctions, or ambiguous translated residues were removed. A V3J clonotype was defined by an identical inferred V gene, J gene, and CDR3 amino acid sequence. The percentage overlap between two repertoires was calculated by dividing the number of shared unique clonotypes by the size of the smaller repertoire. Repertoire richness was assessed with RTK rarefaction, the Chao1 estimator, and Recon v2.1 estimates of unobserved clonotypes. Generation probabilities for all TCRbeta clonotypes obtained by the gDNA method from a handful of donors were computed using OLGA. TCRdb re-hosts the immuneACCESS table, in-frame sequences only. Its copies lack some clones; in the studies checked, an unresolved V gene accounts for under half of them, and the cause for the rest is not known. The V and J calls and the clone size are those of that table, but D and trimming were determined from the DNA. The table for this sample lists about 2.5 million clones; roughly 92% of them were counted only once. The top ten constitute 0.37% of the sample.

Findings and caveats that apply to the study as a whole: Pairwise subsampling indicated that sequencing depth was expected to affect the degree of clonotype sharing among donors. Sampling was restricted to blood, and TCR repertoires in tissue are likely to differ from TCR repertoires in blood. Naive subsets generally had larger estimated clonotype richness than memory subsets. The small number of donors limited the genetic and exposure-history diversity represented. Sharing across a handful of donors was observed for roughly 5.4% of naive CD4, over 3% of naive CD8, about 2.3% of memory CD4, and about 0.4% of memory CD8 clonotypes. Compared with non-shared clonotypes, clonotypes shared by all four sorted-subset donors had higher generation probabilities. Incomplete sequencing was indicated by rarefaction of sorted-subset datasets, despite the large sequencing depth.

This receptor chain uses TRBV5-1 and TRBJ2-3; 8 of the junction bases match TRBD2. Sequencing was carried out using naive CD4+ T cells from PBMCs. What this sample's cell subset or site label stands for: CD45RA+ positively selected. This receptor was taken from a man between 18 and 35 years old in good health. Some clones in this sample may be carry-over from other donors' samples. The DNA sequence is TGCGCCAGCAGCCCCCCGGGTAGCGGGACCACAGATACGCAGTATTTT. Protein translation: CASSPPGSGTTDTQYF. The reference TRBV5-1 and TRBJ2-3 proteins fill in what lies around the CDR3, so the full variable domain reads KAGVTQTPRYLIKTRGQQVTLSCSPISGHRSVSWYQQTPGQGLQFLFEYFSETQRNKGNFPGRFSGRQFSNSRSEMNVSTLELGDSALYLCASSPPGSGTTDTQYFGPGTRLTVL.